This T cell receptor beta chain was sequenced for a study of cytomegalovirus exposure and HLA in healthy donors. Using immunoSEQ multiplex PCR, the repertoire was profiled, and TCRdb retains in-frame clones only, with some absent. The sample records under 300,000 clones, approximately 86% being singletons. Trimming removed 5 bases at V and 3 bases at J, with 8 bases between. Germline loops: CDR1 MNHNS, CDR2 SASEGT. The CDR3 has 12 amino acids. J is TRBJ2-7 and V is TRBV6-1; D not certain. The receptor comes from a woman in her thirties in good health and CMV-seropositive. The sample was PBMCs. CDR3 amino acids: CASSRLNYEQYF. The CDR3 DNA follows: TGTGCCAGCAGTCGACTGAACTACGAGCAGTACTTC.